This TCR beta chain was identified in a study of beta chain features in type 1 diabetes. Investigators reverse transcribed all isolated RNA, so they sequenced expressed TCRB transcripts. Mean read depth for naive, central memory and regulatory T cell samples was 3.5 million to 4.5 million reads. Using immunoSEQ multiplex PCR, the repertoire was profiled, and TCRdb retains in-frame clones only, with some absent. The sample holds hundreds of thousands of clones, about 15% seen once. About this clone: Its antigen is not known.

Study conclusions and caveats: Equally in patients and controls, PCR might preferentially amplify shorter templates. When VDJ junctions were examined, type 1 diabetes patients showed fewer insertions and more deletions. When Type 1 diabetes patients were examined, their TCRB CDR3s proved moderately but significantly shorter in all four CD4+ subsets.

The germline V gene has CDR1 MNHEY and CDR2 SMNVEV (reference sequence). V trimming: 5 bases; J trimming: 8 bases; junction bases outside the gene matches: 9. The CDR3 sequence is 14 residues long. The TCR originated in a man between 18 and 35 years old with type 1 diabetes. The specimen was naive CD4+ T cells from blood. The J gene is TRBJ1-2, the V gene TRBV27, with TRBD1 identical over 9 bases. The CDR3 region is CASSTLGQGQGYTF. The CDR3 DNA is TGTGCCAGCAGTACATTGGGACAGGGCCAGGGCTACACCTTC.